The rows below give T cell receptor beta chains drawn from one sample of a study of OX40 agonist ivuxolimab in advanced cancers. Measured with immunoSEQ multiplex PCR; TCRdb has only the in-frame clones, and not every one. This table holds approximately 84,000 clones, about 89% found once. The sample was CD4+ or CD8+ T cells sorted from blood, taken in a trial of the OX40 agonist ivuxolimab. The receptors shown here come from an adult with an advanced solid tumor such as melanoma, head and neck, liver or kidney cancer. The CDR3 runs from the conserved cysteine through the conserved F or W. The D gene is left open where the match is weak. Size tells how often a clone was seen (once, few, many) or the class of an expanded clone, and some rows leave it out.

v_call	clone_size	d_call	cdr3_length	j_call	cdr3_nt	cdr3_aa
TRBV7-9	few	NA	16	TRBJ1-3	TGTGCCAGCAGCTCATCACAGTTTTTCTCTGGAAACACCATATATTTT	CASSSSQFFSGNTIYF
TRBV18	NA	NA	13	TRBJ2-2	TGTGCCAGCTCACGACAGAACACCGGGGAGCTGTTTTTT	CASSRQNTGELFF
TRBV4-3	NA	TRBD1	14	TRBJ1-2	TGCGCCAGCAGCCAACAACAGGGGGAATCTGGCTACACCTTC	CASSQQQGESGYTF
TRBV5-4	NA	NA	15	TRBJ1-3	TGTGCCAGCAGCTTGTCGGGAGGACCCGGAAACACCATATATTTT	CASSLSGGPGNTIYF
TRBV4-2	NA	NA	16	TRBJ1-3	TGTGCCAGCAGCCGAGGGGCCCCAGGGGCCGGCAACACCATATATTTT	CASSRGAPGAGNTIYF
TRBV5-1	NA	TRBD2	18	TRBJ2-3	TGCGCCAGCAGCGTCGGGACTAGCGGGATATCAAGGACAGATACGCAGTATTTT	CASSVGTSGISRTDTQYF
TRBV7-9	once	NA	13	TRBJ1-1	TGTGCCAGCAGCTCATTGTGGGAAACTGAAGCTTTCTTT	CASSSLWETEAFF
TRBV5-1	NA	NA	13	TRBJ2-1	TGCGCCAGCAGCGGGCTAGTAGTACATGAGCAGTTCTTC	CASSGLVVHEQFF
TRBV5-4	NA	TRBD2	12	TRBJ2-5	TGTGCCAGCAGCCGGGAGGCGGAGACCCAGTACTTC	CASSREAETQYF
TRBV11-1	NA	TRBD2	14	TRBJ2-1	TGTGCCAGCAGCTCCCCGGGAGGGCCTGGTGAGCAGTTCTTC	CASSSPGGPGEQFF
TRBV11-2	NA	TRBD2	15	TRBJ2-3	TGTGCCAGCACCCTGCGGGGGGTATCAGAGGATACGCAGTATTTT	CASTLRGVSEDTQYF
TRBV29-1	NA	NA	13	TRBJ1-1	TGCAGCGTCGCACCGACAGGAGGAACGGAAGCTTTCTTT	CSVAPTGGTEAFF
TRBV18	NA	TRBD2	16	TRBJ2-2	TGTGCCAGTTCGGAAAATAGCGGGGCGAACACCGGGGAGCTGTTTTTT	CASSENSGANTGELFF
TRBV28	NA	TRBD1	15	TRBJ1-4	TGTGCCAGCACCAATCCAGGGGGGGTAGTTGAAAAACTGTTTTTT	CASTNPGGVVEKLFF
TRBV5-1	NA	TRBD1	15	TRBJ2-3	TGCGCCAGCGCCCTAGGGGGCGGAGAATCGGGTACGCAGTATTTT	CASALGGGESGTQYF
TRBV5-6	NA	TRBD1	14	TRBJ2-3	TGTGCCAGCAGCTTCAGAGGGGGCTCAGATACGCAGTATTTT	CASSFRGGSDTQYF
TRBV30	NA	TRBD2	14	TRBJ2-5	TGTGCCGCCGGACTAGCGGGGGACCAAGAGACCCAGTACTTC	CAAGLAGDQETQYF
TRBV5-8	NA	NA	14	TRBJ2-6	TGTGCCAGCAGCCCGGCCCCTGGGGCCAACGTCCTGACTTTC	CASSPAPGANVLTF
TRBV25-1	NA	NA	18	TRBJ2-1	TGTGCCAGCAGTGAAAGTACTGAAAACGGCCCGTCGGACAATGAGCAGTTCTTC	CASSESTENGPSDNEQFF
TRBV5-4	NA	TRBD2	16	TRBJ2-3	TGTGCCAGCAGCTTAAAAGCGGGGGGGTTCGGGAATACGCAGTATTTT	CASSLKAGGFGNTQYF
TRBV5-1	NA	NA	14	TRBJ2-1	TGCGCCAGCAGCTTGGCCACGAGTCCAAATGAGCAGTTCTTC	CASSLATSPNEQFF
TRBV27	NA	NA	14	TRBJ1-1	TGTGCCAGCAGAAGGGGGACTCTGAACACTGAAGCTTTCTTT	CASRRGTLNTEAFF
TRBV5-1	NA	TRBD2	15	TRBJ2-1	TGCGCCAGCAGGGCTAGCGGGAGCTCCTACAATGAGCAGTTCTTC	CASRASGSSYNEQFF
TRBV19	once	TRBD1	21	TRBJ2-1	TGTGCCAGCCAACCCCAAAGAGGCCGGAGTCGCCAAGGGGGCTCTGGCGATGAGCAGTTCTTC	CASQPQRGRSRQGGSGDEQFF
TRBV7-9	NA	NA	12	TRBJ1-2	TGTGCCAGCAGCTTAGGGAAGGGGCCCTCGTACTTC	CASSLGKGPSYF
TRBV9	NA	NA	14	TRBJ2-3	TGTGCCAGCAGCGCGAGCAGTAGCACAGATACGCAGTATTTT	CASSASSSTDTQYF
TRBV10-3	NA	TRBD2	15	TRBJ2-1	TGTGCCATCGGAACCACTAGCGGGAACTACAATGAGCAGTTCTTC	CAIGTTSGNYNEQFF
TRBV28	NA	NA	16	TRBJ1-3	TGTGCCAGCAGTCCCCAGGACAGAAGCTCTGGAAACACCATATATTTT	CASSPQDRSSGNTIYF
TRBV5-4	once	TRBD2	16	TRBJ2-5	TGTGCCAGCAGCTCCCGGATAGCGGGGGGGCAAGAGACCCAGTACTTC	CASSSRIAGGQETQYF
TRBV6-5	few	TRBD1	14	TRBJ1-6	TGTGCCAGCAGTTATCTACAGGGGGCAGGACCCCTCCACTTT	CASSYLQGAGPLHF
TRBV7-2	NA	TRBD2	17	TRBJ2-6	TGTGCCAGCAGCTTGGTAGCGGGAGGTACTGGGGCCAACGTCCTGACTTTC	CASSLVAGGTGANVLTF
TRBV5-1	NA	NA	14	TRBJ2-5	TGCGCCAGCAGCTTGGCGCCAGGGCTGGAGACCCAGTACTTC	CASSLAPGLETQYF
TRBV11-2	NA	NA	15	TRBJ2-7	TGTGCCAGCAGCTTAGGAGCGGTTGAATCCTACGAGCAGTACTTC	CASSLGAVESYEQYF
TRBV7-2	NA	NA	13	TRBJ1-2	TGTGCCAGCAGCCGCGAAGGCGTCTATGGCTACACCTTC	CASSREGVYGYTF
TRBV6-1	NA	TRBD1	16	TRBJ1-4	TGTGCCAGCAGTGGATCCCGGGACAGCATATATGAAAAACTGTTTTTT	CASSGSRDSIYEKLFF
TRBV7-8	NA	NA	13	TRBJ1-6	TGTGCCAGCAGCTTGGGAAGGTTTTCACCCCTCCACTTT	CASSLGRFSPLHF
TRBV5-4	NA	NA	13	TRBJ2-7	TGTGCCAGCAGTTTCTTCGGGGTTTACGAGCAGTACTTC	CASSFFGVYEQYF
TRBV18	NA	TRBD1	14	TRBJ2-5	TGTGCCAGCTCTCGTGACAGGGGGGCTGAGACCCAGTACTTC	CASSRDRGAETQYF
TRBV5-5	NA	TRBD2	16	TRBJ2-2	TGTGCCAGCAGCCCTATAGCGGGATTAGTGGCCGGGGAGCTGTTTTTT	CASSPIAGLVAGELFF
TRBV5-6	NA	NA	13	TRBJ2-5	TGTGCCAGCAGCTTAGGGCCGGGGGAGACCCAGTACTTC	CASSLGPGETQYF
TRBV28	once	TRBD2	16	TRBJ2-7	TGTGCCACCGGCTCCGTGGGCGGGGGAAAGGGCTACGAGCAGTACTTC	CATGSVGGGKGYEQYF
TRBV15	NA	NA	16	TRBJ2-3	TGTGCCACCAGCAGAGGAACTAGCAGGGACACAGATACGCAGTATTTT	CATSRGTSRDTDTQYF
TRBV7-2	once	NA	15	TRBJ2-1	TGTGCCAGCAGCTTAGCGGGGGCGACCTACAATGAGCAGTTCTTC	CASSLAGATYNEQFF
TRBV6-4	NA	TRBD2	14	TRBJ2-1	TGTGCCAGCATGAGCGGGAGGGCCAGCAATGAGCAGTTCTTC	CASMSGRASNEQFF
TRBV10-2	NA	TRBD1	14	TRBJ1-1	TGCGCCAGTAGCGGCGGACAGGAGAACACTGAAGCTTTCTTT	CASSGGQENTEAFF
TRBV18	NA	NA	16	TRBJ1-4	TGTGCCAGCTCACCCTCGGGGGCTCTTACTAATGAAAAACTGTTTTTT	CASSPSGALTNEKLFF
TRBV28	NA	TRBD1	14	TRBJ2-7	TGTGCCAGCAGAGGGACAGGGGAAATCTACGAGCAGTACTTC	CASRGTGEIYEQYF
TRBV2	NA	TRBD1	14	TRBJ1-2	TGTGCCAGCACCGCCGGGACAGGGGGGCGCGGCTACACCTTC	CASTAGTGGRGYTF
TRBV19	NA	TRBD1	14	TRBJ2-5	TGTGCCAGTAGCTGGGACAGCAATCAAGAGACCCAGTACTTC	CASSWDSNQETQYF